The 27 T cell receptor beta chains presented below share a single source sample, sequenced in a study of cytomegalovirus exposure and HLA in healthy donors. 60 Vbeta and 13 Jbeta primers were used in PCR. Sequenced by immunoSEQ multiplex PCR; TCRdb stores in-frame clones only, minus some. The sample yields roughly 130,000 clones, around 70% seen once. Sequencing input: PBMCs. Receptors were obtained from a man in his forties in good health and CMV-seropositive.

J is TRBJ2-3 and V is TRBV10-3, with 12 bases matching TRBD2. After removal of 5 bases from V and 0 bases from J, the junction contained 3 bases not matched to a gene. Germline CDR1 is ENHRY and CDR2 is SYGVKD. The CDR3 has 16 residues. CDR3 in DNA: TGTGCCATCAGTCAACTAGCGGGGGGAAGCACAGATACGCAGTATTTT. Translated: CAISQLAGGSTDTQYF.

V and J are TRBV19 and TRBJ1-5; D may be TRBD1 (5 bases). This CDR3 comprises 14 residues. The V end lost 10 bases, the J end lost 0 bases, and 13 bases lay between the germline ends. Germline CDR1 LNHDA, CDR2 SQIVND (reference sequence). CDR3 sequence: CATGGGISNQPQHF. In nucleotides, the CDR3 is TGTGCCACGGGCGGGGGAATTAGCAATCAGCCCCAGCATTTT.

This sequence joins TRBV14 and TRBJ2-3, with D perhaps matching TRBD2 (7 bases). The CDR3 has 17 residues. Germline V lookup: CDR1 SGHDN, CDR2 FVKESK. Trimming left V 1 base short and J 2 bases short, with 16 bases between. DNA of the CDR3: TGTGCCAGCAGCCAAGTTTATCGGGGGGCCCTCACAGATACGCAGTATTTT. Protein sequence: CASSQVYRGALTDTQYF.

The chain combines TRBV19 with TRBJ2-1; D might be TRBD1 (6 bases). Trimming stripped 4 bases from V and 3 bases from J, with 13 bases between. The CDR3 sequence is 15 residues long. The germline gives CDR1 LNHDA, CDR2 SQIVND (reference sequence). Here the CDR3 reads CASSTGDFFYNEQFF. Written as DNA, the CDR3 is TGTGCCAGTAGTACAGGGGATTTTTTCTACAATGAGCAGTTCTTC.

The rearrangement joins TRBV11-2 to TRBJ2-1, with 9 bases matching TRBD1. The germline V gene encodes CDR1 SGHAT and CDR2 FQNNGV. The CDR3 contains 15 residues. V dropped 3 bases and J dropped 5; count of bases not matched to a gene: 5. CDR3 amino acids: CASSFRTGVDNEQFF. In DNA, the CDR3 is TGTGCCAGCAGCTTTAGGACAGGGGTAGACAATGAGCAGTTCTTC. The whole variable domain, filled in from reference TRBV11-2 and TRBJ2-1, reads EAGVAQSPRYKIIEKRQSVAFWCNPISGHATLYWYQQILGQGPKLLIQFQNNGVVDDSQLPKDRFSAERLKGVDSTLKIQPAKLEDSAVYLCASSFRTGVDNEQFFGPGTRLTVL.

The V gene is TRBV2, the J gene TRBJ2-3; D gene unclear. Germline CDR1 reads SNHLY; CDR2 reads FYNNEI. V lost 6 bases to trimming and J lost 6 bases, with 16 bases between them. The CDR3 is 14 amino acids. The CDR3 spells CASSPSLRLDTQYF. The CDR3 DNA reads TGTGCCAGCAGCCCAAGCCTACGATTGGATACGCAGTATTTT.

This sequence joins TRBV4-1 and TRBJ2-5; unclear D gene. V was pared by 1 base and J by 5 bases, with 14 bases between. The CDR3 sequence is 15 residues long. Germline CDR1 is MGHRA and CDR2 is YSYEKL. DNA of the CDR3: TGCGCCAGCAGCCAAGGAGAGGTAGGAACGGAGACCCAGTACTTC. It translates to CASSQGEVGTETQYF.

The rearrangement links TRBV19 to TRBJ2-2; D is uncertain. The V end lost 1 base, the J end lost 1 base, and 4 bases lay between the germline ends. The CDR3 contains 14 residues. From germline, CDR1 is LNHDA and CDR2 SQIVND (reference sequence). CDR3 region: CASSIARNTGELFF. CDR3 coding DNA: TGTGCCAGTAGTATAGCTCGGAACACCGGGGAGCTGTTTTTT.

The V and J genes are TRBV9 and TRBJ2-7; 10 nucleotides match TRBD2. Germline V gives CDR1 SGDLS, CDR2 YYNGEE. The ends lost 0 bases at V and 5 bases at J; junction bases unmatched: 2. This CDR3 has 14 residues. CDR3 sequence (DNA): TGTGCCAGCAGCGTAGCGAGCGGGAGGGACGAGCAGTACTTC. Translated, it gives CASSVASGRDEQYF.

This clone was seen a handful of times. The chain employs TRBV6-6 and TRBJ1-1; perhaps TRBD1 as D (6 bases). Germline V gene lookup returns CDR1 MNHNY and CDR2 SVGAGI (reference sequence). This CDR3 region has 15 residues. Between the trimmed V and J ends, which lost 2 bases and 0 bases, there was a span of 10 bases. The CDR3: CASSYPWDMNTEAFF. The CDR3 coding sequence is TGTGCCAGCAGTTACCCTTGGGACATGAACACTGAAGCTTTCTTT.

This chain uses TRBV6-1 with TRBJ2-5; the match to TRBD1 covers 9 bases. The DNA end is more similar to TRBJ2-7, so the J call may be wrong. The CDR3 extends over 15 amino acids. From germline, CDR1 is MNHNS and CDR2 SASEGT. CDR3: CASSGAGTGYTEQYF. The CDR3 DNA follows: TGTGCCAGCAGCGGCGCCGGGACAGGGTATACCGAGCAGTACTTC.

This clone was detected a few times. This chain links TRBV19 with TRBJ1-1; D might be TRBD1 (6 bases). Germline V gene lookup returns CDR1 LNHDA and CDR2 SQIVND (reference sequence). Trimming stripped 6 bases from V and 3 bases from J, with 17 bases between. This CDR3 is built from 15 residues. The CDR3 protein is CASSQDSRRYTEAFF. CDR3 nucleotide sequence: TGTGCCAGTAGCCAGGACAGCCGGAGGTACACTGAAGCTTTCTTT.

This sequence joins TRBV5-8 and TRBJ2-7, with D possibly being TRBD2 (5 bases). Germline assignment: CDR1 SGHTS and CDR2 YDEGEE. This CDR3 region has 15 residues. Trimming stripped 4 bases from V and 9 bases from J, with 23 bases between. The CDR3 DNA follows: TGTGCCAGCAGCCCCCGACTAACTACTAATCTCGGGCAGTACTTC. Its protein is CASSPRLTTNLGQYF.

The table lists this clone with a few counts. The chain has TRBV19 and TRBJ1-2; D ambiguous. The CDR3 is 12 amino acids. The germline gives CDR1 LNHDA, CDR2 SQIVND (reference sequence). Deletions cut 2 bases from V and 3 bases from J, with 4 bases between. The CDR3: CASSIRDYGYTF. The CDR3 nucleotides are TGTGCCAGTAGTATACGGGACTATGGCTACACCTTC.

The rearrangement joins TRBV7-9 to TRBJ2-1; 12 bases are a match to TRBD2. Germline V CDR1 and CDR2: SEHNR, FQNEAQ (reference sequence). The CDR3 length is 15 residues. J lost 7 bases, V lost 5 bases, and 6 bases had no gene match. CDR3: CASSRLAGVKNEQFF. Here the CDR3 DNA reads TGTGCCAGCAGCCGACTAGCGGGAGTAAAAAATGAGCAGTTCTTC.

Only a few counts were recorded for this clone. The CDR3 sequence is CASHGGLTEAFF. In DNA, the CDR3 is TGCGCCAGCCACGGCGGGCTGACTGAAGCTTTCTTT. The chain recombines TRBV5-1 with TRBJ1-1; no clear D. Trimming removed 7 bases from V and 5 bases from J, with 12 bases in between. Germline V gene lookup returns CDR1 SGHRS and CDR2 YFSETQ. The CDR3 covers 12 residues. The full variable domain, completed using reference TRBV5-1 and TRBJ1-1, is KAGVTQTPRYLIKTRGQQVTLSCSPISGHRSVSWYQQTPGQGLQFLFEYFSETQRNKGNFPGRFSGRQFSNSRSEMNVSTLELGDSALYLCASHGGLTEAFFGQGTRLTVV.

The chain recombines TRBV12-5 with TRBJ2-7; TRBD2 matches 7 bases. In germline, CDR1 is LGHNT, CDR2 FRNRAP. This CDR3 contains 15 residues. V was pared by 0 bases and J by 2 bases, with 4 bases of the junction left unmatched. CDR3 DNA: TGTGCTAGTGGTTTGGTTATTGCGGGAGCCTACGAGCAGTACTTC. This codes for CASGLVIAGAYEQYF.

The V and J genes are TRBV19 and TRBJ2-3, with D perhaps TRBD2 (5 bases). The V and J ends lost 1 base and 4 bases respectively, with 9 bases between them. Germline CDR1 reads LNHDA; CDR2 reads SQIVND (reference sequence). This CDR3 has 14 amino acids. This CDR3 reads CASSIGQRPDTQYF. The CDR3 DNA is TGTGCCAGTAGTATAGGGCAGCGGCCAGATACGCAGTATTTT.

This chain connects TRBV14 to TRBJ2-2, with D perhaps TRBD2 (6 bases). Trimming removed 2 bases from V and 1 base from J, with 8 bases in between. The CDR3 has 15 amino acids. CDR1 and CDR2 (germline): SGHDN, FVKESK. CDR3 sequence (DNA): TGTGCCAGCAGCCAAATTAGCGGGAACACCGGGGAGCTGTTTTTT. This sequence encodes CASSQISGNTGELFF.

V is TRBV7-9 and J is TRBJ1-1, with 7 bases aligning to TRBD1. Losses at the gene ends were 7 bases for V and 2 bases for J; bases not matched to a gene: 16. CDR1 and CDR2 (germline): SEHNR, FQNEAQ (reference sequence). The CDR3 runs to 17 residues. The CDR3 sequence: CASTPTRGDRLNTEAFF. In DNA form, the CDR3 reads TGTGCCAGCACCCCAACCCGCGGGGACAGACTTAACACTGAAGCTTTCTTT.

The chain has TRBV9 and TRBJ1-3, with TRBD1 matching over 8 bases. This CDR3 comprises 16 residues. Germline V gene sequence: CDR1 SGDLS, CDR2 YYNGEE. The trim removed 0 bases at V and 4 bases at J, leaving 6 bases unmatched. The CDR3 region has the DNA TGTGCCAGCAGCGTAGCGGACAGGGAAAGGGGAAACACCATATATTTT. Residues: CASSVADRERGNTIYF.

V gene TRBV7-9 combines with J gene TRBJ1-4; weak D call: TRBD1 (5 bases). The CDR3 has 14 amino acids. V was shortened by 3 bases and J by 8 bases, with 13 bases between the two germline ends. The germline V gene encodes CDR1 SEHNR and CDR2 FQNEAQ (reference sequence). CDR3 residues: CASSLGRGPEKLFF. The CDR3 DNA follows: TGTGCCAGCAGCTTGGGGCGAGGCCCAGAAAAACTGTTTTTT. The full variable domain, with the rest looked up from reference TRBV7-9 and TRBJ1-4, is DTGVSQNPRHKITKRGQNVTFRCDPISEHNRLYWYRQTLGQGPEFLTYFQNEAQLEKSRLLSDRFSAERPKGSFSTLEIQRTEQGDSAMYLCASSLGRGPEKLFFGSGTQLSVL.

For the CDR3, the DNA is TGCAGCGTTGAAGAGACAGGGGGTCGTAATCAGCCCCAGCATTTT. Protein sequence: CSVEETGGRNQPQHF. The chain has TRBV29-1 and TRBJ1-5, with 9 nucleotides matching TRBD1. Germline V gives CDR1 SQVTM, CDR2 ANQGSEA. Trimming at V came to 0 bases and at J to 4 bases, leaving 4 bases not matched to a gene. The CDR3 totals 15 residues.

The rearrangement joins TRBV10-2 to TRBJ2-6, with D hard to call. V was trimmed by 4 bases and J by 0 bases, leaving 7 bases between them. Germline V gives CDR1 WSHSY, CDR2 SAAADI. The CDR3 extends over 15 amino acids. CDR3: CASSARRSGANVLTF. The CDR3 coding sequence is TGCGCCAGCAGTGCCCGTCGCTCTGGGGCCAACGTCCTGACTTTC.

The rearrangement links TRBV9 to TRBJ2-5; possibly TRBD1 for D (5 bases). The DNA matches TRBJ2-7 better at its end, which makes the J call doubtful. Per germline, CDR1 SGDLS and CDR2 YYNGEE. The CDR3 is 13 residues long. CDR3 region: CASSGQILGEQYF. CDR3 sequence (DNA): TGTGCCAGCAGCGGACAGATCCTAGGCGAGCAGTACTTC.

The chain combines TRBV6-1 with TRBJ1-6; D call uncertain. CDR1 is MNHNS, CDR2 SASEGT, per germline. Trimming took 2 bases from V and 7 from J, leaving 9 bases between them. The CDR3 covers 14 residues. CDR3 residues: CASSEFRRNSPLHF. The CDR3 bases are TGTGCCAGCAGTGAATTTCGGAGAAATTCACCCCTCCACTTT.

This sequence joins TRBV7-9 and TRBJ1-2; 10 nucleotides line up with TRBD1. Germline-derived CDR1 and CDR2 are SEHNR and FQNEAQ (reference sequence). CDR3 size: 15 residues. Trimming took 1 base from V and 4 from J; bases not matched to a gene: 3. The CDR3 loop is CASSLEGTGAYGYTF. The CDR3 DNA sequence: TGTGCCAGCAGCTTAGAAGGGACAGGGGCCTATGGCTACACCTTC.